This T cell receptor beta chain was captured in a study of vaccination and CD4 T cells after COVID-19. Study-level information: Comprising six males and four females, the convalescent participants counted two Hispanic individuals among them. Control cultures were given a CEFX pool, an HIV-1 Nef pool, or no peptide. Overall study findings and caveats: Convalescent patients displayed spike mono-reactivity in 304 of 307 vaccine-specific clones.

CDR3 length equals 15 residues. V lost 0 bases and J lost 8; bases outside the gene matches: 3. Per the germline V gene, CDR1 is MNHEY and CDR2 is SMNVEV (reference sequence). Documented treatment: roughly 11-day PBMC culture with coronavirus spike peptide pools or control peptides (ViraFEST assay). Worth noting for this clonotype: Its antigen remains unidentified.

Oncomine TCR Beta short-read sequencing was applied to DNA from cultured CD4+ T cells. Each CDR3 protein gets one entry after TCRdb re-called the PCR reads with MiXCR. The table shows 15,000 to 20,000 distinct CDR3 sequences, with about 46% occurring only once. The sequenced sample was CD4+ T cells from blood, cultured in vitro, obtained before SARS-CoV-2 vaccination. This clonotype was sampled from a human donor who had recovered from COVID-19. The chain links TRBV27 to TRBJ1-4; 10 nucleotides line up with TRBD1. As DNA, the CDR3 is TGTGCCAGCAGTTTATCGACAGGGGGCTGGGAAAAACTGTTTTTT. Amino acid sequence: CASSLSTGGWEKLFF. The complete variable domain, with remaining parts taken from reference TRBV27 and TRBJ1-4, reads EAQVTQNPRYLITVTGKKLTVTCSQNMNHEYMSWYRQDPGLGLRQIYYSMNVEVTDKGDVPEGYKVSRKEKRNFPLILESPSPNQTSLYFCASSLSTGGWEKLFFGSGTQLSVL.